This TCR beta chain was sequenced in a study of T cell repertoires in cytomegalovirus infection. About the research overall: Epitope selection comprised recently identified HLA-C-restricted CMV epitopes and well-studied HLA-B-restricted CMV epitopes.

One entry per CDR3 protein, called by TCRdb with MiXCR from the reads. The profile shows about 350,000 distinct CDR3 sequences, around a third of them singletons. This clonotype was detected only a few times. Antigen specificity is unknown. CDR1 and CDR2 (germline): SGHTA, FQGNSA. The germline V and J ends were trimmed by 1 base and 7 bases, with 11 bases remaining between them. The CDR3 length is 14 residues. The chain uses TRBV7-2 and TRBJ2-4, with D perhaps matching TRBD1 (6 bases). This receptor was obtained from a human donor in good health (CMV status not recorded). Some clones in this sample may be carry-over from other donors' samples. The sample in question was cultured PBMCs, obtained from culture after CMV antigen stimulation. The CDR3 nucleotides are TGTGCCAGCAGCTTAGTGGGAAGGGGGAACATTCAGTACTTC. This gives the protein CASSLVGRGNIQYF.